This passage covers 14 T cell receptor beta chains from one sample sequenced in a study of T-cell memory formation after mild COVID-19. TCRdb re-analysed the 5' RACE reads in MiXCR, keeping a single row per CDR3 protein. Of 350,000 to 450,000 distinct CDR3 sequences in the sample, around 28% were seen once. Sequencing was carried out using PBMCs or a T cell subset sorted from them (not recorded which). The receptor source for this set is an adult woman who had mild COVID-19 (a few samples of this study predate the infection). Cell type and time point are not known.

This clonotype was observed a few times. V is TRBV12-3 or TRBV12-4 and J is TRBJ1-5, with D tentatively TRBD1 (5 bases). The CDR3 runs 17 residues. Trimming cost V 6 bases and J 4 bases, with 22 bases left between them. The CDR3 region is CASRRDGQGSRNQPQHF. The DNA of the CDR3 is TGTGCCAGCAGACGGGACGGGCAGGGAAGCCGGAATCAGCCCCAGCATTTT.

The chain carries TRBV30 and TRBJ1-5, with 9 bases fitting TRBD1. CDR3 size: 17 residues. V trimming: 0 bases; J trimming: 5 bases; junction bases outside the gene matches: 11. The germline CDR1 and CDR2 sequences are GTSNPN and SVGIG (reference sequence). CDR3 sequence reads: CAWSVKLGQGGYQPQHF. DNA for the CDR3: TGTGCCTGGAGTGTAAAGTTGGGACAGGGTGGCTATCAGCCCCAGCATTTT.

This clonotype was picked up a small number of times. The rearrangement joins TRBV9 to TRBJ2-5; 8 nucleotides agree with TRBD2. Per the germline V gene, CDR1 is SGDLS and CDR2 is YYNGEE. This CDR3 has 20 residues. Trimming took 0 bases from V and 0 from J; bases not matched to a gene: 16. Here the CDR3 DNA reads TGTGCCAGCAGCGTAGTGAGGCGGAGCGGGGGTGAGAATAACCAAGAGACCCAGTACTTC. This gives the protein CASSVVRRSGGENNQETQYF.

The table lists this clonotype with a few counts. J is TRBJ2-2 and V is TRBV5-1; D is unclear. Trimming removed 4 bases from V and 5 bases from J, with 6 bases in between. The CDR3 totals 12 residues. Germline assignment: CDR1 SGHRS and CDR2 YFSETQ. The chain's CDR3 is CASSQLTGELFF. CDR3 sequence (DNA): TGCGCCAGCAGCCAGTTAACCGGGGAGCTGTTTTTT.

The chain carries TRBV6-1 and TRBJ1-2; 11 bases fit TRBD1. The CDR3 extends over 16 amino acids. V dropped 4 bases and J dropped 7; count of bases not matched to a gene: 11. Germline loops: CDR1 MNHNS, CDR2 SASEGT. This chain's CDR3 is CASSGLPGQGEFGYTF. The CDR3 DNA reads TGTGCCAGCAGTGGGCTCCCGGGACAGGGGGAGTTTGGCTACACCTTC.

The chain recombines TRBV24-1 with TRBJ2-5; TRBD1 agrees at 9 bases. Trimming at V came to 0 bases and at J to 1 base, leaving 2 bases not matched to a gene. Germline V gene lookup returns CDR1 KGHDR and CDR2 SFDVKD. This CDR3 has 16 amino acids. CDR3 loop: CATSDLGTGRQETQYF. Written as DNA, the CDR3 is TGTGCCACCAGTGATTTGGGGACAGGGCGCCAAGAGACCCAGTACTTC.

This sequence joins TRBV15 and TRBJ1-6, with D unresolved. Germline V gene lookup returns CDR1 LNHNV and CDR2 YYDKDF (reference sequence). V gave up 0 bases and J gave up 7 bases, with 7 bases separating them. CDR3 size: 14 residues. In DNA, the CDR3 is TGTGCCACCAGCAGAGATTCCAGGAATTCACCCCTCCACTTT. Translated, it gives CATSRDSRNSPLHF. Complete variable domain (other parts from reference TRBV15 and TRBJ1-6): DAMVIQNPRYQVTQFGKPVTLSCSQTLNHNVMYWYQQKSSQAPKLLFHYYDKDFNNEADTPDNFQSRRPNTSFCFLDIRSPGLGDTAMYLCATSRDSRNSPLHFGNGTRLTVT.

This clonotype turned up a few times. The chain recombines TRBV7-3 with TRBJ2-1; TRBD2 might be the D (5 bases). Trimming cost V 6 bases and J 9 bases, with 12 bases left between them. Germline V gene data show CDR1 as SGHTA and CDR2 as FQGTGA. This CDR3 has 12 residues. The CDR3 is CASSTLGSEQFF. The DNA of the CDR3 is TGTGCCAGCAGTACGTTGGGGAGTGAGCAGTTCTTC. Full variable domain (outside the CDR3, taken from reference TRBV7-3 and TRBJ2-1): GAGVSQTPSNKVTEKGKYVELRCDPISGHTALYWYRQSLGQGPEFLIYFQGTGAADDSGLPNDRFFAVRPEGSVSTLKIQRTERGDSAVYLCASSTLGSEQFFGPGTRLTVL.

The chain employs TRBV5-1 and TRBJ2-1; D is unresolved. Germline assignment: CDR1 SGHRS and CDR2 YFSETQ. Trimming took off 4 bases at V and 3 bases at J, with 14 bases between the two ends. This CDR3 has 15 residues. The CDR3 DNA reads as TGCGCCAGCAGCCCTGGACGGGTTGGCTACAATGAGCAGTTCTTC. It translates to CASSPGRVGYNEQFF.

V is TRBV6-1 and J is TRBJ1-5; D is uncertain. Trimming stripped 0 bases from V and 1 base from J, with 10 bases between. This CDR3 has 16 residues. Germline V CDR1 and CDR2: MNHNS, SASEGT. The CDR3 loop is CASSEAGHGSNQPQHF. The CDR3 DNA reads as TGTGCCAGCAGTGAAGCAGGGCACGGGAGCAATCAGCCCCAGCATTTT.

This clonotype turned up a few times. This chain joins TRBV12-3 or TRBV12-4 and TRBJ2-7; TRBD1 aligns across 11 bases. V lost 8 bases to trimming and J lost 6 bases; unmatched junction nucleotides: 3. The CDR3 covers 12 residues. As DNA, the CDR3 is TGTGCCAGCTACGGGACAGGGGGCGAGCAGTACTTC. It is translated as CASYGTGGEQYF.

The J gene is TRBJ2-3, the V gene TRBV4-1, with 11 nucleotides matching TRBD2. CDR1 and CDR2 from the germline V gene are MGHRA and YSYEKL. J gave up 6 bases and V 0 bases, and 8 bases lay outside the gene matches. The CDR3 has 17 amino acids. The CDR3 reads CASSQDQGSGGADTQYF. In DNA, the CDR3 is TGCGCCAGCAGCCAAGATCAAGGTAGCGGGGGGGCGGATACGCAGTATTTT.

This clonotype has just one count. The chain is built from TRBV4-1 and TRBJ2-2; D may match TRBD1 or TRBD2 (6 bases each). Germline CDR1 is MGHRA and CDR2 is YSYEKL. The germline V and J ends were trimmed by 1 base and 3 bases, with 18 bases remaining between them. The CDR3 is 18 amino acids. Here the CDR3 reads CASSQARDRTIHTGELFF. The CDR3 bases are TGCGCCAGCAGCCAAGCAAGAGACAGGACTATTCACACCGGGGAGCTGTTTTTT.

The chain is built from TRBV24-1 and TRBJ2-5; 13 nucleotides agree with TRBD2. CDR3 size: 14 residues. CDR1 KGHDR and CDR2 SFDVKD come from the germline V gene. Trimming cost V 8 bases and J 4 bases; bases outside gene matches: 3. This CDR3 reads CATIWTSGGETQYF. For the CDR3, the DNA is TGTGCCACCATCTGGACTAGCGGGGGAGAGACCCAGTACTTC.